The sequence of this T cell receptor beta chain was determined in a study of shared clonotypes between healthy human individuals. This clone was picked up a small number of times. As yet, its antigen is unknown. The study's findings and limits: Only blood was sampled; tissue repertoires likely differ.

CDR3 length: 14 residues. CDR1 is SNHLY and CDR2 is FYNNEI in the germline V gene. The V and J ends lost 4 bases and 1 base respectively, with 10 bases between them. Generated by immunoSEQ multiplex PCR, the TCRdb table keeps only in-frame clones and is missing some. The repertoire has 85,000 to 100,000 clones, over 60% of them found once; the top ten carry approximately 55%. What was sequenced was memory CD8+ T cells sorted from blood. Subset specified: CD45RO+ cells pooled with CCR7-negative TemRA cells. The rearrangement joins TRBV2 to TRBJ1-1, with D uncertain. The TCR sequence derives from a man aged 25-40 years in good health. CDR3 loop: CASSVGRTNTEAFF. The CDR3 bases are TGTGCCAGCAGTGTGGGCAGGACGAACACTGAAGCTTTCTTT.